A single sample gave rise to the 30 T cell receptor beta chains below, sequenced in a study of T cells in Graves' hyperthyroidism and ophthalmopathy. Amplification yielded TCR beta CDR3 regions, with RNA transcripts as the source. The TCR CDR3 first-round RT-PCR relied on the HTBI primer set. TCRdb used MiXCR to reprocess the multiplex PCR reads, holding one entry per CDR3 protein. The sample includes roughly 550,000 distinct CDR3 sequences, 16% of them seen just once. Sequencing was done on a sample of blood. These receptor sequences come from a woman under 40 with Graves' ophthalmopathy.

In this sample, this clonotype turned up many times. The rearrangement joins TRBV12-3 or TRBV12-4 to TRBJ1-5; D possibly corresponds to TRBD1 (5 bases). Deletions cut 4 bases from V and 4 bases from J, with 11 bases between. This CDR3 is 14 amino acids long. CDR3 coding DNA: TGTGCCAGCAGTTCTCAGGGCCCTAATCAGCCCCAGCATTTT. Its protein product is CASSSQGPNQPQHF.

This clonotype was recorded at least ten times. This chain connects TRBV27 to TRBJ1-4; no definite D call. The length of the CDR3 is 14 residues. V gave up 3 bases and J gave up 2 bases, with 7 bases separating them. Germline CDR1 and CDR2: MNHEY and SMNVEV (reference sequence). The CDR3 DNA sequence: TGTGCCAGCAGTTTTGGGAGGACTAATGAAAAACTGTTTTTT. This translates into CASSFGRTNEKLFF.

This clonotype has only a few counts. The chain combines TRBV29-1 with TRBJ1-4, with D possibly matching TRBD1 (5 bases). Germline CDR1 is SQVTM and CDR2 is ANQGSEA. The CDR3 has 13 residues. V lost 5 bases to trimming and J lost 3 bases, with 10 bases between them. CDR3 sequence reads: CSVRQTANEKLFF. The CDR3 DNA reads TGCAGCGTTAGACAGACGGCTAATGAAAAACTGTTTTTT.

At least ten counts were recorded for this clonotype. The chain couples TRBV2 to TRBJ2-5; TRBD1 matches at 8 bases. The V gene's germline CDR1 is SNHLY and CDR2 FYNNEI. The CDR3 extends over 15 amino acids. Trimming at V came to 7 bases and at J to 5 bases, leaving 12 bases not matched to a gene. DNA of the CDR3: TGTGCCAGCAATCGGGGGACAGGCCCCATGGAGACCCAGTACTTC. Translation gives CASNRGTGPMETQYF.

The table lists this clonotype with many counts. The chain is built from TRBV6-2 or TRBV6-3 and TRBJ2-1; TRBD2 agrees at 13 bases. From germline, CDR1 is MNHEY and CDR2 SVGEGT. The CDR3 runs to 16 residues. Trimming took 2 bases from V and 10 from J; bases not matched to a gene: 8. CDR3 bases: TGTGCCAGCAGTTACACCCGGACTAGCGGGAGAGTAGAGCAGTTCTTC. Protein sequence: CASSYTRTSGRVEQFF.

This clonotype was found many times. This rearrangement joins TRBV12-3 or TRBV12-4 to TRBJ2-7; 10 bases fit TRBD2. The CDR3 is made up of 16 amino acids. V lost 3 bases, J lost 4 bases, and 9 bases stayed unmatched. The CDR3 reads CASSFPRTSGAYEQYF. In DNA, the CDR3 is TGTGCCAGCAGTTTTCCCCGGACTAGCGGAGCTTACGAGCAGTACTTC.

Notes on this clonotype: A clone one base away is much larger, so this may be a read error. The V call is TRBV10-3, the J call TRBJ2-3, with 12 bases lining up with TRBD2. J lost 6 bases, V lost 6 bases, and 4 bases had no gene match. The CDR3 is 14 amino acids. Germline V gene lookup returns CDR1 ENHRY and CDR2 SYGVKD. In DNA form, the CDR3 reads TGTGCCATCAGCCCTACTAGCGGGAGGGATACGCAGTATTTT. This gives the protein CAISPTSGRDTQYF.

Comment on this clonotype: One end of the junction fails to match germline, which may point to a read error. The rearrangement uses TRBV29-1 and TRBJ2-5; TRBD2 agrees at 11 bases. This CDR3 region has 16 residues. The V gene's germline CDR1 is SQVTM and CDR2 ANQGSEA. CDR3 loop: CSVEDPTSGTGETQHF. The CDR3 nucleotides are TGCAGCGTTGAAGACCCGACTAGCGGGACGGGGGAGACCCAGCACTTC. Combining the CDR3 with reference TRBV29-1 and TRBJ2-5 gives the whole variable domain SAVISQKPSRDICQRGTSLTIQCQVDSQVTMMFWYRQQPGQSLTLIATANQGSEATYESGFVIDKFPISRPNLTFSTLTVSNMSPEDSSIYLCSVEDPTSGTGETQHFGPGTRLLVL.

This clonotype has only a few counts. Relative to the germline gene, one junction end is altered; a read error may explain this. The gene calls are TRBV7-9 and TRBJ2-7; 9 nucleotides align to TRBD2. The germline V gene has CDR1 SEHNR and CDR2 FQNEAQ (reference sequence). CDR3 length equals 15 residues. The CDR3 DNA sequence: TGTGCCAGCAGCATAGCGACGCGGGAGGGCCGCGAGCAGTACTTC. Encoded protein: CASSIATREGREQYF.

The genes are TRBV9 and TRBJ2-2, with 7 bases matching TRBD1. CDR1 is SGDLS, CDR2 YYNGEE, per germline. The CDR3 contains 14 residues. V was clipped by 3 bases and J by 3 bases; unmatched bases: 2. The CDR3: CASSGDRDTGELFF. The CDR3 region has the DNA TGTGCCAGCAGCGGAGACAGGGACACCGGGGAGCTGTTTTTT.

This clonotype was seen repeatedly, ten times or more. CDR3 amino acids: CASSQLAGASTDTQYF. The CDR3, as DNA: TGTGCCAGCAGCCAACTAGCGGGGGCGAGTACAGATACGCAGTATTTT. V and J are TRBV3-1 and TRBJ2-3; 10 bases fit TRBD2. The CDR3 is 16 amino acids. CDR1 is LGHDT and CDR2 is YNNKEL in the germline V gene (reference sequence). V was clipped by 2 bases and J by 3 bases; unmatched bases: 5.

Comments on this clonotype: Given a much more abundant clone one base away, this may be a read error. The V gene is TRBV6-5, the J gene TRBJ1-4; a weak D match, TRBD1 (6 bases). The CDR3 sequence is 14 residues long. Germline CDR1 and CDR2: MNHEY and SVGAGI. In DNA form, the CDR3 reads TGTGCCAGCAATTACTCGATGGGGGCTGAAAAACTGTTTTTT. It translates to CASNYSMGAEKLFF.

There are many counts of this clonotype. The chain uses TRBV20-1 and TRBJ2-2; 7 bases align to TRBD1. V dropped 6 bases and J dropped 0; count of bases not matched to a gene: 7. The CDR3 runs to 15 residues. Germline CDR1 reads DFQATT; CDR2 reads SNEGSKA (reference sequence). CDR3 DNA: TGCAGTGCCCAGGGTCAGGGGGCGAACACCGGGGAGCTGTTTTTT. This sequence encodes CSAQGQGANTGELFF.

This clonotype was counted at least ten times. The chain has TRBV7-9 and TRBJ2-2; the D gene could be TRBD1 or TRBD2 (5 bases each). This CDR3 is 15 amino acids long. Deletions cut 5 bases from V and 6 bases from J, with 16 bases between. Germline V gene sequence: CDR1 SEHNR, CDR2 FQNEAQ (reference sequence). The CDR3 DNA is TGTGCCAGCAGCATCGGGACGGGTTGGGCCGGGGAGCTGTTTTTT. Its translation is CASSIGTGWAGELFF.

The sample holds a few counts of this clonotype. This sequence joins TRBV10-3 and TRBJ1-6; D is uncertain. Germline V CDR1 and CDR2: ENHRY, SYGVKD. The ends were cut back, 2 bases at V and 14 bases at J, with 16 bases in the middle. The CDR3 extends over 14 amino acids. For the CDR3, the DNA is TGTGCCATCAGTGAGCCCGGACGGTCTAGGGCCCTCCACTTT. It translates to CAISEPGRSRALHF.

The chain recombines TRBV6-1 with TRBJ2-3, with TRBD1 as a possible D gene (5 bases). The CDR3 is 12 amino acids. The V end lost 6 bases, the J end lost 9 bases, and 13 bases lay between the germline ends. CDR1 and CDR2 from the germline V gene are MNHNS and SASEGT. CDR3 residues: CASRSLWGTQYF. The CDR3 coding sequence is TGTGCCAGCAGGTCCCTATGGGGCACGCAGTATTTT.

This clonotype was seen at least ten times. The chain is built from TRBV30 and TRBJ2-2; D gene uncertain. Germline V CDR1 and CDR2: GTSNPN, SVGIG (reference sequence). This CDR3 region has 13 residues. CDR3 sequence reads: CACLPWEAGELFF. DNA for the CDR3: TGTGCTTGCCTACCTTGGGAAGCCGGGGAGCTGTTTTTT.

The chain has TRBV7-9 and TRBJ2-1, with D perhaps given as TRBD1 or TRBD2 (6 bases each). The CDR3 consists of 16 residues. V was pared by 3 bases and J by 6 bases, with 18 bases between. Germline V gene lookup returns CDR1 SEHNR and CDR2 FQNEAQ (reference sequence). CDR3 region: CASSFTSPGAGNEQFF. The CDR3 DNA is TGTGCCAGCAGCTTTACATCCCCGGGGGCCGGCAATGAGCAGTTCTTC.

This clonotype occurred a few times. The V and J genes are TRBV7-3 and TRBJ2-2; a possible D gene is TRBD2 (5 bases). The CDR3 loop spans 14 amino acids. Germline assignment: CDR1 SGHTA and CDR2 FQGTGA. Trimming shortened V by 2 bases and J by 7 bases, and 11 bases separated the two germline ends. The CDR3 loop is CASSLGEGIGELFF. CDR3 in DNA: TGTGCCAGCAGCTTAGGAGAGGGAATCGGGGAGCTGTTTTTT.

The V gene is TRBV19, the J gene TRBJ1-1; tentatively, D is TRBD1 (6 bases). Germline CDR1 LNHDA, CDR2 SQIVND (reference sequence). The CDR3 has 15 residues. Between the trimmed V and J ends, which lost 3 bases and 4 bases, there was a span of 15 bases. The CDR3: CASSIRTGIGTEAFF. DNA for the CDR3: TGTGCCAGTAGTATCCGAACAGGGATTGGCACTGAAGCTTTCTTT.

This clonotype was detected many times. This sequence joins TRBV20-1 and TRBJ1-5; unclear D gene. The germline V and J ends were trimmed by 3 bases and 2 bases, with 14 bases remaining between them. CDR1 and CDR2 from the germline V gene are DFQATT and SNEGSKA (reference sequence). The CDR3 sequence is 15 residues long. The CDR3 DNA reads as TGCAGTGCTAGTGCCTCAGGAGTCGGCAATCAGCCCCAGCATTTT. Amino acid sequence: CSASASGVGNQPQHF.

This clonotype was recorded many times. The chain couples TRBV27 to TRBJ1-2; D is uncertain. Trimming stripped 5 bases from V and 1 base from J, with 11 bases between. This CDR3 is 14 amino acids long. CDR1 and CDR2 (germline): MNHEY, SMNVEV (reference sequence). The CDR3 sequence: CASSPLTINYGYTF. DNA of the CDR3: TGTGCCAGCAGTCCCTTGACCATTAACTATGGCTACACCTTC.

The CDR3 spells CASSLAGIGLALLSYNEQFF. The CDR3 nucleotides are TGTGCCAGCAGCTTAGCAGGGATAGGGCTAGCTCTTTTGTCCTACAATGAGCAGTTCTTC. The chain is built from TRBV7-9 and TRBJ2-1; possible D gene TRBD2, 5 bases. CDR3 length: 20 residues. V dropped 0 bases and J dropped 1 base, with 22 bases sitting between them. Germline V gene data show CDR1 as SEHNR and CDR2 as FQNEAQ (reference sequence). The whole variable domain, filled in from reference TRBV7-9 and TRBJ2-1, reads DTGVSQNPRHKITKRGQNVTFRCDPISEHNRLYWYRQTLGQGPEFLTYFQNEAQLEKSRLLSDRFSAERPKGSFSTLEIQRTEQGDSAMYLCASSLAGIGLALLSYNEQFFGPGTRLTVL.

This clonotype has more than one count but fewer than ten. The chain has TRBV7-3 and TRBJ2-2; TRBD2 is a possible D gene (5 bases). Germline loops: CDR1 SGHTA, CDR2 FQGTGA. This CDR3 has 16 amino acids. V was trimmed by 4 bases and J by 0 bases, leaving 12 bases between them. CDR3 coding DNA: TGTGCCAGCAGCTCGCCGCTAGCCTCGAACACCGGGGAGCTGTTTTTT. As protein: CASSSPLASNTGELFF.

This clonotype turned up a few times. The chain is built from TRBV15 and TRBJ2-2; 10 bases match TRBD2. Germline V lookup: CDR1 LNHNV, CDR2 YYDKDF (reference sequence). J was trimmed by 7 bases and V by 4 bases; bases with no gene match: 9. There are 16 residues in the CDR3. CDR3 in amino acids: CATSISLAGVVGELFF. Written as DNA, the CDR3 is TGTGCCACCAGCATTAGTCTAGCGGGAGTTGTCGGGGAGCTGTTTTTT.

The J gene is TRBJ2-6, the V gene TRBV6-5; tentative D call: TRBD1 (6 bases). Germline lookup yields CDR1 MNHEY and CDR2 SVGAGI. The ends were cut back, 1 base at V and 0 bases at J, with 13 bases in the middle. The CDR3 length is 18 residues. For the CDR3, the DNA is TGTGCCAGCAGTTACTTCGGACAGCCCTTCTCTGGGGCCAACGTCCTGACTTTC. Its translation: CASSYFGQPFSGANVLTF.

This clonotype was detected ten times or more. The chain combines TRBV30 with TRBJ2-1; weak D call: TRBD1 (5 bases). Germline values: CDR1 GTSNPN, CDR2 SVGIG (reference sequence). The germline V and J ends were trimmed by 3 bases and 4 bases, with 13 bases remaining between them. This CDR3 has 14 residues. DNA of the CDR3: TGTGCCTGGAGCGATCGGTACAGGTACAATGAGCAGTTCTTC. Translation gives CAWSDRYRYNEQFF.

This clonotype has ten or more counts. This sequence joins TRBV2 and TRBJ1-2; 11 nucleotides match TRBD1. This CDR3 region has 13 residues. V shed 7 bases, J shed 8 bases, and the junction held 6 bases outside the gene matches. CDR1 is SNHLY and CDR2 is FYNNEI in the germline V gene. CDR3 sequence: CASMAGQGVGYTF. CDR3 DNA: TGTGCCAGCATGGCGGGACAGGGGGTCGGCTACACCTTC.

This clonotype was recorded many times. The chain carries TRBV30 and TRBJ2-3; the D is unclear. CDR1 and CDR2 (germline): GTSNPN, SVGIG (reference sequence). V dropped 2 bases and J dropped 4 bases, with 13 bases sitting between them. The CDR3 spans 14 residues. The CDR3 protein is CAWSTKGNADTQYF. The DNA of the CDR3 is TGTGCCTGGAGTACTAAGGGCAACGCAGATACGCAGTATTTT.

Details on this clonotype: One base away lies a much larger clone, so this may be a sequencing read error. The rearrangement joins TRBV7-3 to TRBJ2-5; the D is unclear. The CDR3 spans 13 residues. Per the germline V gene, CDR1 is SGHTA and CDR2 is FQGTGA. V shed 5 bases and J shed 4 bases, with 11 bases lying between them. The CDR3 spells CASSQPERETQYF. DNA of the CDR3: TGTGCCAGCAGCCAACCCGAGAGAGAGACCCAGTACTTC.